These 18 T cell receptor beta chains originate from one sample sequenced in a study of T cell responses to AZD1222 COVID-19 vaccine. This table comes from immunoSEQ multiplex PCR, and its TCRdb copy is limited to in-frame clones, with some not included. The sample consists of about 17,000 clones, over 60% of them appearing once. The specimen was peripheral blood, collected 28 days after the second AZD1222 dose. The receptors stem from an adult who received the AZD1222 COVID-19 vaccine.

V usage is TRBV12-3 or TRBV12-4 and J usage is TRBJ2-2, with 8 bases aligning to TRBD1. Unmatched junction bases numbered 3, after V lost 6 bases and J lost 6 bases. This CDR3 region has 13 residues. The CDR3 nucleotides read TGTGCCAGCAGCCCACAGGGGGCCGGGGAGCTGTTTTTT. Translation gives CASSPQGAGELFF.

The V and J genes are TRBV6-5 and TRBJ2-1; 8 nucleotides line up with TRBD2. There are 15 residues in the CDR3. The germline V gene has CDR1 MNHEY and CDR2 SVGAGI. Germline trimming cut 10 bases from V and 4 bases from J; bases unmatched to any gene: 12. CDR3 in DNA: TGTGCCACCCTCGGGGGCGGCGGGGGGTACAATGAGCAGTTCTTC. This gives the protein CATLGGGGGYNEQFF.

This chain joins TRBV5-1 and TRBJ1-1, with TRBD1 as a possible D gene (5 bases). Germline CDR1 reads SGHRS; CDR2 reads YFSETQ. The CDR3 extends over 14 amino acids. V was pared by 2 bases and J by 4 bases, with 12 bases between. CDR3 DNA sequence: TGCGCCAGCAGCTTCGTAGGACAAGGCACTGAAGCTTTCTTT. Protein: CASSFVGQGTEAFF.

The V and J genes are TRBV12-3 or TRBV12-4 and TRBJ1-2; D may be TRBD1 (5 bases). This CDR3 is 11 amino acids long. V was cut by 6 bases and J by 9 bases, with 11 bases left in between. This CDR3 reads CASRSGASYTF. In DNA, the CDR3 is TGTGCCAGCAGGTCCGGGGCGAGCTACACCTTC.

CDR3: CASSPAGGQIGNTIYF. The CDR3 nucleotides read TGTGCCAGCAGCCCCGCGGGGGGCCAAATTGGAAACACCATATATTTT. The gene calls are TRBV7-2 and TRBJ1-3; TRBD1 is a possible D gene (6 bases). CDR1 is SGHTA, CDR2 FQGNSA, per germline. This CDR3 has 16 amino acids. V was cut by 5 bases and J by 3 bases, with 17 bases left in between.

The chain uses TRBV6-5 and TRBJ1-5; D not certain. There are 13 residues in the CDR3. V lost 1 base and J 6 bases, leaving 7 bases between the germline ends. Germline values: CDR1 MNHEY, CDR2 SVGAGI. CDR3 sequence reads: CASSYFPGQPQHF. CDR3 coding DNA: TGTGCCAGCAGTTACTTCCCAGGTCAGCCCCAGCATTTT.

The chain recombines TRBV24-1 with TRBJ2-1; D possibly corresponds to TRBD1 (5 bases). Germline CDR1 and CDR2: KGHDR and SFDVKD. The V gene lost 8 bases and the J gene lost 8 bases, with 15 bases spanning the gap. This CDR3 contains 13 residues. Written as DNA, the CDR3 is TGTGCCACCAATGGGCAGGGCAGCGATGAGCAGTTCTTC. It specifies CATNGQGSDEQFF.

The V gene is TRBV14, the J gene TRBJ1-5; D is perhaps TRBD1 (6 bases). Germline CDR1 SGHDN, CDR2 FVKESK. This CDR3 spans 16 amino acids. Trimming removed 2 bases at V and 1 base at J, with 12 bases between. The CDR3: CASSQPQGGSNQPQHF. CDR3 coding DNA: TGTGCCAGCAGCCAACCACAGGGCGGAAGCAATCAGCCCCAGCATTTT.

In its sample, this clone was seen a few times. V is TRBV10-3 and J is TRBJ2-7; possibly TRBD1 for D (5 bases). The CDR3 consists of 12 residues. Trimming removed 3 bases at V and 4 bases at J, with 7 bases between. CDR1 is ENHRY and CDR2 is SYGVKD in the germline V gene. For the CDR3, the DNA is TGTGCCATCAGTGACCAGGGATACGAGCAGTACTTC. Translating it yields CAISDQGYEQYF.

This clone has a handful of counts. The rearrangement links TRBV7-9 to TRBJ1-2; the D gene is possibly TRBD1 (6 bases). CDR1 is SEHNR, CDR2 FQNEAQ, per germline (reference sequence). The CDR3 totals 14 residues. V lost 5 bases and J lost 3, with 13 bases in between. CDR3 in amino acids: CASSPRTDYYGYTF. CDR3 nucleotide sequence: TGTGCCAGCAGCCCCCGGACAGATTACTATGGCTACACCTTC.

The chain joins TRBV6-1 to TRBJ1-5; D is unclear. This CDR3 has 15 residues. V lost 1 base to trimming and J lost 2 bases, with 9 bases between them. In germline, CDR1 is MNHNS, CDR2 SASEGT. In nucleotides, the CDR3 is TGTGCCAGCAGTGAAGAGATTGTTGGCAATCAGCCCCAGCATTTT. Translating it yields CASSEEIVGNQPQHF.

The chain recombines TRBV27 with TRBJ2-7; 11 bases align to TRBD1. The length of the CDR3 is 15 residues. CDR1 and CDR2 (germline): MNHEY, SMNVEV (reference sequence). The junction had 4 bases not matched to a gene; V was cut back by 5 bases and J by 1 base. CDR3 residues: CASSTGTGGSYEQYF. The CDR3 DNA sequence: TGTGCCAGCAGTACCGGGACAGGGGGGTCCTACGAGCAGTACTTC.

The chain has TRBV24-1 and TRBJ2-1, with a weak D call TRBD1 (6 bases). Trimming cost V 4 bases and J 7 bases, with 13 bases left between them. This CDR3 has 14 residues. CDR1 and CDR2 (germline): KGHDR, SFDVKD. The CDR3 nucleotides read TGTGCCACCAGTGAAACAAGGACAGTGAATGAGCAGTTCTTC. It codes for CATSETRTVNEQFF.

The chain recombines TRBV7-2 with TRBJ1-2, with D unclear. Germline CDR1 SGHTA, CDR2 FQGNSA. V lost 4 bases and J lost 3, with 6 bases in between. This CDR3 contains 12 residues. The CDR3 nucleotides read TGTGCCAGCAGCTCGCTGGACTATGGCTACACCTTC. This sequence encodes CASSSLDYGYTF.

V usage is TRBV29-1 and J usage is TRBJ1-2; 8 bases fit TRBD1. The CDR3 is 14 residues long. After removal of 0 bases from V and 6 bases from J, the junction contained 6 bases not matched to a gene. Germline V gives CDR1 SQVTM, CDR2 ANQGSEA. As DNA, the CDR3 is TGCAGCGTTGAAGATTGGGACAGGATTGATGGCTACACCTTC. It specifies CSVEDWDRIDGYTF.

The chain carries TRBV11-3 and TRBJ2-7; D perhaps matches TRBD2 (7 bases). This CDR3 is built from 13 residues. Looked up from germline, CDR1 is SGHNT and CDR2 is YENEEA. V shed 5 bases and J shed 3 bases, with 11 bases lying between them. The CDR3 reads CASSQRGGYEQYF. The CDR3 DNA sequence: TGTGCCAGCAGCCAGAGGGGGGGCTACGAGCAGTACTTC.

The rearrangement uses TRBV5-1 and TRBJ1-1; a possible D gene is TRBD1 (6 bases). Germline V lookup: CDR1 SGHRS, CDR2 YFSETQ. V was pared by 2 bases and J by 2 bases, with 16 bases between. The CDR3 contains 16 residues. This CDR3 is CASSFGLGGGNTEAFF. The CDR3 DNA reads TGCGCCAGCAGCTTCGGGCTGGGAGGGGGAAACACTGAAGCTTTCTTT.

The chain combines TRBV7-9 with TRBJ2-7; D perhaps matches TRBD2 (6 bases). The CDR3 loop spans 15 amino acids. Per germline, CDR1 SEHNR and CDR2 FQNEAQ (reference sequence). V lost 4 bases and J 2 bases, leaving 15 bases between the germline ends. CDR3 in DNA: TGTGCCAGCAGCTCCGCCGTGGGGGGAACCTACGAGCAGTACTTC. As protein: CASSSAVGGTYEQYF.